Below are 11 T cell receptor beta chains sequenced from a single sample in a study of blood T cell repertoires in COVID-19. Generated by immunoSEQ multiplex PCR, the TCRdb table keeps only in-frame clones and is missing some. The data contain a few hundred thousand clones, roughly 88% of them singletons. The sequenced sample was peripheral blood. The source of these receptors is a man in his forties or fifties with COVID-19, enrolled during active disease.

The genes are TRBV12-3 or TRBV12-4 and TRBJ2-5; D is ambiguous. The length of the CDR3 is 13 residues. The V end was cut by 6 bases, the J end by 0 bases, with 8 bases between. The CDR3 protein is CASSQVYQETQYF. The CDR3, as DNA: TGTGCCAGCAGCCAGGTGTACCAAGAGACCCAGTACTTC.

The chain carries TRBV7-8 and TRBJ2-7; TRBD2 might be the D (6 bases). The CDR3 extends over 14 amino acids. Trimming left V 1 base short and J 5 bases short, with 12 bases between. CDR1 is SGHVS, CDR2 FQNEAQ, per germline. CDR3: CASSLVWGVNEQYF. CDR3 nucleotide sequence: TGTGCCAGCAGCTTAGTATGGGGGGTGAACGAGCAGTACTTC.

The rearrangement links TRBV18 to TRBJ2-1; 13 positions match TRBD2. J gave up 4 bases and V 1 base, and 10 bases lay outside the gene matches. The CDR3 sequence is 19 residues long. Germline assignment: CDR1 KGHSH and CDR2 LQKENI. CDR3 DNA sequence: TGTGCCAGCTCACCACAGGGGCTTGGGACTAGCGGGATATACAATGAGCAGTTCTTC. Translated: CASSPQGLGTSGIYNEQFF.

This rearrangement joins TRBV5-1 to TRBJ2-2, with D maybe TRBD1 (7 bases). Per the germline V gene, CDR1 is SGHRS and CDR2 is YFSETQ. The CDR3 has 14 amino acids. V lost 0 bases, J lost 6 bases, and 9 bases lay in between. The CDR3 DNA follows: TGCGCCAGCAGCTTGGCAGGGGGGCCCGGGGAGCTGTTTTTT. It translates to CASSLAGGPGELFF.

This clone appeared once. The chain employs TRBV7-9 and TRBJ2-3, with D tentatively TRBD1 (6 bases). This CDR3 has 15 amino acids. Germline V lookup: CDR1 SEHNR, CDR2 FQNEAQ (reference sequence). The ends were cut back, 2 bases at V and 2 bases at J, with 11 bases in the middle. The CDR3, as DNA: TGTGCCAGCAGCTTACAGGCAGGGGACACAGATACGCAGTATTTT. Translated: CASSLQAGDTDTQYF.

The rearrangement links TRBV6-2 or TRBV6-3 to TRBJ1-3, with TRBD1 as a possible D gene (5 bases). This CDR3 is built from 17 residues. Germline V gene lookup returns CDR1 MNHEY and CDR2 SVGEGT. Trimming shortened V by 2 bases and J by 0 bases, and 14 bases separated the two germline ends. The CDR3: CASSYQKTGRSGNTIYF. The CDR3 region has the DNA TGTGCCAGCAGTTACCAGAAAACAGGCCGCTCTGGAAACACCATATATTTT.

The CDR3 loop is CSASSGGKVTQYF. The CDR3 region has the DNA TGCAGTGCTAGTTCAGGGGGCAAAGTGACCCAGTACTTC. The chain joins TRBV20-1 to TRBJ2-5, with TRBD1 matching over 8 bases. After removal of 3 bases from V and 7 bases from J, the junction contained 7 bases not matched to a gene. Germline assignment: CDR1 DFQATT and CDR2 SNEGSKA (reference sequence). This CDR3 is built from 13 residues.

This rearrangement joins TRBV12-3 or TRBV12-4 to TRBJ2-2; weak D call: TRBD1 (6 bases). This CDR3 contains 13 residues. Trimming removed 6 bases from V and 6 bases from J, with 11 bases in between. The CDR3 sequence is CASRPGTSGELFF. The CDR3 nucleotides are TGTGCCAGCAGGCCTGGGACATCCGGGGAGCTGTTTTTT.

The chain is built from TRBV19 and TRBJ1-2; 7 bases map to TRBD1. This CDR3 spans 15 amino acids. CDR1 is LNHDA and CDR2 is SQIVND in the germline V gene (reference sequence). V lost 1 base, J lost 4 bases, and 6 bases stayed unmatched. The CDR3 coding sequence is TGTGCCAGTAGTATAGCCAGGGACAGCCGCTATGGCTACACCTTC. Translating it yields CASSIARDSRYGYTF.

V and J are TRBV1 and TRBJ2-3; the table's D call, TRBD2, has no DNA check behind it. TRBV1 is designated a pseudogene. The CDR3 runs to 17 residues. CDR3 in amino acids: CTSSQDCTGGNTDTQYF. DNA of the CDR3: TGCACCAGCAGCCAAGATTGTACGGGAGGCAACACAGATACGCAGTATTTT.

This rearrangement joins TRBV14 to TRBJ2-3; TRBD2 matches at 9 bases. Germline CDR1 and CDR2: SGHDN and FVKESK. There are 14 residues in the CDR3. Germline trimming cut 6 bases from V and 4 bases from J; bases unmatched to any gene: 5. Here the CDR3 reads CASSRAGGPDTQYF. The CDR3, as DNA: TGTGCCAGCAGTAGGGCGGGAGGGCCAGATACGCAGTATTTT.